This TCR beta chain was found in a study of cytomegalovirus exposure and HLA in healthy donors. 13 Jbeta primers and 60 Vbeta primers were used for the PCR. Only in-frame clones appear in the TCRdb table, and some are missing; sequencing was by immunoSEQ multiplex PCR. The repertoire has 120,000 or so clones, around three quarters of them found once; the top ten carry over 2.5%. Germline CDR1 MDHEN, CDR2 SYDVKM. This CDR3 comprises 16 residues. V was clipped by 6 bases and J by 2 bases; unmatched bases: 13. This TCR was recovered from a woman between 45 and 65 years old in good health and CMV-seronegative. Sequenced material: PBMCs. The chain is built from TRBV28 and TRBJ2-7; 7 bases line up with TRBD2. The CDR3 protein is CASRGGSAGEPYEQYF. CDR3 in DNA: TGTGCCAGCAGGGGGGGGTCGGCGGGGGAACCCTACGAGCAGTACTTC.